This T cell receptor (beta chain) was sequenced during a study of identical twins. General study points: Models underpredicted monozygotic twin sharing of out-of-frame TCR alpha. Partly confounded zero-insertion analyses could result from invariant MAIT and iNKT cells. Cross-sectional statistical analysis, not tracking of the same donors, underpinned the conclusions.

Healthy Caucasians alone served as donors. TCRdb used MiXCR to reprocess the 5' RACE reads, holding one entry per CDR3 protein. The repertoire holds 550,000 to 700,000 distinct CDR3 sequences, with 9% to 10% as singletons. This clonotype was detected ten times or more. The antigen is undetermined. The ends were cut back, 1 base at V and 1 base at J, with 7 bases in the middle. The CDR3 loop spans 15 amino acids. The sample was also linked to a second study, of yellow fever vaccine responses in identical twins.

This sequence originates from a woman between 18 and 29 years old in good health. V usage is TRBV12-3 or TRBV12-4 and J usage is TRBJ2-2; perhaps TRBD1 as D (6 bases). What was sequenced was PBMCs. The CDR3 region is CASSLGGQNTGELFF. The CDR3, as DNA: TGTGCCAGCAGTTTAGGGGGACAGAACACCGGGGAGCTGTTTTTT.